Included here is one TCR beta chain sequence, with context. This entry belongs to a study of blood T cell repertoires in COVID-19. Study-level information: COVID-19 samples from acute and convalescent phases originated in the United States, Italy and Spain. T cells, B-cell-depleted T cells, or PBMCs provided the cDNA or gDNA that served as material.

Original processing methods: From reference gene primer amplification, estimates of nucleated cell counts were derived. Data came from immunoSEQ multiplex PCR; TCRdb stores just in-frame clones and leaves some out. The DNA was the basis for D and trimming; V, J and clone size are from that table. The sample has under 250,000 clones; about 85% are singletons. The germline gives CDR1 SNHLY, CDR2 FYNNEI. The V gene lost 1 base and the J gene lost 3 bases, with 9 bases spanning the gap. This CDR3 contains 14 residues. The sequenced sample consisted of peripheral blood. The chain links TRBV2 to TRBJ1-1; TRBD1 is a possible D gene (6 bases). The origin of this receptor is a man aged 18 to 29 with active or convalescent COVID-19. CDR3 coding DNA: TGTGCCAGCAGTGAAGGGGGGCGGGACACTGAAGCTTTCTTT. Its translation: CASSEGGRDTEAFF. The full variable domain, with the rest looked up from reference TRBV2 and TRBJ1-1, is EPEVTQTPSHQVTQMGQEVILRCVPISNHLYFYWYRQILGQKVEFLVSFYNNEISEKSEIFDDQFSVERPDGSNFTLKIRSTKLEDSAMYFCASSEGGRDTEAFFGQGTRLTVV.